These T cell receptor beta chains were read from a single sample in a study of T-cell reconstitution after alpha-beta-depleted transplantation in children. MiXCR, run by TCRdb on the PCR reads, gives a single entry per CDR3 protein. The sample has fewer than 550,000 distinct CDR3 sequences, 10% to 13% seen once. Material: PBMCs, obtained before TCRalphabeta/CD19-depleted stem cell transplant. All receptors come from a child under 10 years old with inherited bone marrow failure, due to receive a stem cell transplant. Both conserved end residues are part of each CDR3. The order of the fields is J gene, D gene, V gene, clone size, CDR3 DNA, CDR3 protein. D genes are given only for firm matches. Part of the rows lack a size; the others show once, few, many or a class for expanded clones.

J: TRBJ1-1; D: TRBD1; V: TRBV7-6; size: many; DNA: TGTGCCAGCAGCTTCGGACAGGGAGGCACTGAAGCTTTCTTT; CDR3: CASSFGQGGTEAFF
J: TRBJ2-3; D: TRBD2; V: TRBV5-1; size: many; DNA: TGCGCCAGCAGCTTGGACGGACTAGCGGGTCCTCAACACGGTTCGCAGTATTTT; CDR3: CASSLDGLAGPQHGSQYF
J: TRBJ2-7; D: TRBD1; V: TRBV7-9; size: -; DNA: TGTGCCAGCAGCCGACAGGGTGGCAGCGAGCAGTACTTC; CDR3: CASSRQGGSEQYF
J: TRBJ2-6; D: -; V: TRBV12-3/TRBV12-4; size: many; DNA: TGTGCCAGCAGTCCCCGGAGGTCCTCTGGGGCCAACGTCCTGACTTTC; CDR3: CASSPRRSSGANVLTF
J: TRBJ2-1; D: -; V: TRBV4-1; size: many; DNA: TGCGCCAGCAGCCAAGACTTTGGGGGAGTCAGCTACAATGAGCAGTTCTTC; CDR3: CASSQDFGGVSYNEQFF
J: TRBJ2-2; D: TRBD1; V: TRBV20-1; size: many; DNA: TGCAGTGTTCCCAGGGGGCCCTCCGGCACCGGGGAGCTGTTTTTT; CDR3: CSVPRGPSGTGELFF
J: TRBJ2-2; D: -; V: TRBV4-3; size: many; DNA: TGCGCCAGCAGCCAAGGGGCCGGGAGCACCGGGGAGCTGTTTTTT; CDR3: CASSQGAGSTGELFF
J: TRBJ2-3; D: TRBD1; V: TRBV7-2; size: many; DNA: TGTGCCAGCAGCCCAGGGAGAGGGGGCAGGACAGATACGCAGTATTTT; CDR3: CASSPGRGGRTDTQYF
J: TRBJ2-1; D: -; V: TRBV4-2; size: many; DNA: TGTGCCAGCAGCCAAGATGACGGACTCCCGTACAATGAGCAGTTCTTC; CDR3: CASSQDDGLPYNEQFF
J: TRBJ1-3; D: -; V: TRBV30; size: few; DNA: TGTGCCTGGAGTGTGGGGCTTGGGGCGAGCTCTGGAAACACCATATATTTT; CDR3: CAWSVGLGASSGNTIYF
J: TRBJ2-2; D: -; V: TRBV29-1; size: many; DNA: TGCAGCGTTAAGCGGGTATTAAACACCGGGGAGCTGTTTTTT; CDR3: CSVKRVLNTGELFF
J: TRBJ2-1; D: TRBD2; V: TRBV27; size: many; DNA: TGTGCCAGCAGTTTATCGTTTACCGGGAGGGGAGCTGAGCAGTTCTTC; CDR3: CASSLSFTGRGAEQFF
J: TRBJ1-3; D: -; V: TRBV28; size: many; DNA: TGTGCCAGCAGCCCGACAGGAACTGGAAACACCATATATTTT; CDR3: CASSPTGTGNTIYF
J: TRBJ2-2; D: TRBD2; V: TRBV29-1; size: -; DNA: TGCAGCGTTGATCTCTCTGCGGGGGGGTGGGCCGGGGAGCTGTTTTTT; CDR3: CSVDLSAGGWAGELFF
J: TRBJ2-2; D: -; V: TRBV5-1; size: many; DNA: TGCGCCAGCAGCTTGGCAGTTATCGGGGAGCTGTTTTTT; CDR3: CASSLAVIGELFF